Below are 6 T cell receptor beta chains sequenced from a single sample in a study of post-analysis software for immune sequencing data. The study, taken as a whole, reports: In patients, about 5 TRBV segments were more frequent than in controls, with TRBV5-6, TRBV5-1 and TRBV20-1 among them.

The antigens these receptors bind are not known. Tagging with unique molecular identifiers was a feature of the TCR beta cDNA libraries. TCRdb recomputed calls from the PCR reads with MiXCR, one row per CDR3 protein. The sample consists of about 500,000 distinct CDR3 sequences, roughly 45% of them appearing once. What was sequenced was blood. Receptors originate from a girl aged 10-17 years with multiple sclerosis.

This clonotype was counted a few times. A junction boundary mismatches the germline segment, possibly from a read error. The V and J genes are TRBV7-6 and TRBJ2-7; 10 bases align to TRBD2. Germline V lookup: CDR1 SGHVS, CDR2 FNYEAQ. CDR3 length equals 14 residues. The CDR3: CASSLAGETYEQYF. CDR3 nucleotide sequence: TGTGCCAGCAGCCTAGCGGGGGAGACCTACGAGCAGTACTTC.

The V gene is TRBV6-5, the J gene TRBJ2-7, with D tentatively TRBD2 (6 bases). The CDR3 totals 13 residues. The germline V and J ends were trimmed by 7 bases and 4 bases, with 14 bases remaining between them. Germline V CDR1 and CDR2: MNHEY, SVGAGI. The DNA for the CDR3 is TGTGCCAGCACCGGAGCTAGCGTATACGAGCAGTACTTC. Residues: CASTGASVYEQYF.

The chain recombines TRBV10-3 with TRBJ1-2; D is possibly TRBD1 (6 bases). CDR1 is ENHRY and CDR2 is SYGVKD in the germline V gene. Trimming stripped 2 bases from V and 5 bases from J, with 12 bases between. The CDR3 length is 14 residues. The CDR3: CAISERQDSYGYTF. Written as DNA, the CDR3 is TGTGCCATCAGTGAGAGACAGGACTCGTATGGCTACACCTTC.

This clonotype was found a few times. This chain connects TRBV3-1 to TRBJ2-7, with TRBD2 identical over 7 bases. Germline trimming cut 1 base from V and 4 bases from J; bases unmatched to any gene: 7. CDR1 is LGHDT, CDR2 YNNKEL, per germline (reference sequence). This CDR3 has 15 amino acids. As DNA, the CDR3 is TGTGCCAGCAGCCAAGTATCTAGCGGCACTTACGAGCAGTACTTC. This gives the protein CASSQVSSGTYEQYF.

In this sample, this clonotype turned up a few times. The chain is built from TRBV20-1 and TRBJ1-1, with D possibly matching TRBD1 (6 bases). CDR1 and CDR2 from the germline V gene are DFQATT and SNEGSKA (reference sequence). Between the trimmed V and J ends, which lost 0 bases and 0 bases, there was a span of 17 bases. The CDR3 consists of 17 residues. The CDR3 reads CSAREAGTGLMNTEAFF. The CDR3, as DNA: TGCAGTGCTAGAGAGGCGGGAACAGGGCTTATGAACACTGAAGCTTTCTTT.

This clonotype was picked up a small number of times. The rearrangement joins TRBV7-3 to TRBJ2-5, with TRBD1 matching 11 bases. The DNA end is a closer match to TRBJ2-7, so the J assignment may be wrong. CDR1 SGHTA and CDR2 FQGTGA come from the germline V gene. The CDR3 loop spans 16 amino acids. Here the CDR3 DNA reads TGTGCCAGCAGCCTCAGGGGGGGACAGGGGGTTTACGAGCAGTACTTC. Residues: CASSLRGGQGVYEQYF.